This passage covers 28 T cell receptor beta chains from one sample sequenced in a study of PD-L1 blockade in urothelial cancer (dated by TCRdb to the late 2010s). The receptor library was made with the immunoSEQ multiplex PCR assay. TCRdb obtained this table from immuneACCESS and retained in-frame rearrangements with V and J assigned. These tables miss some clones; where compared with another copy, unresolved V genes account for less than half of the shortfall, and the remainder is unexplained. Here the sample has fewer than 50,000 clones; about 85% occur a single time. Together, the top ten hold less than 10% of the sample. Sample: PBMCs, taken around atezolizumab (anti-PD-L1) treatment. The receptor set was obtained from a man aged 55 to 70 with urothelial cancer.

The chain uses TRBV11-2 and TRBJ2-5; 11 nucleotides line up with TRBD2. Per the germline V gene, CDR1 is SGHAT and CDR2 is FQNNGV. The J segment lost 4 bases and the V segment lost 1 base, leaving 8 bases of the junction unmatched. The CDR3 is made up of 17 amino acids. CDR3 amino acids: CASSLVSGGALGETQYF. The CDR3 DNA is TGTGCCAGCAGCTTAGTTAGCGGGGGGGCCTTGGGAGAGACCCAGTACTTC.

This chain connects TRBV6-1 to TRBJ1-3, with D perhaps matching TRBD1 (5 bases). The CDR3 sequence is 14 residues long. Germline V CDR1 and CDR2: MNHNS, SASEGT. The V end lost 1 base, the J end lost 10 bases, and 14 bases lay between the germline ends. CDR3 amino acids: CASSEGQGLWTIYF. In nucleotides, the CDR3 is TGTGCCAGCAGTGAAGGCCAGGGCCTATGGACCATATATTTT.

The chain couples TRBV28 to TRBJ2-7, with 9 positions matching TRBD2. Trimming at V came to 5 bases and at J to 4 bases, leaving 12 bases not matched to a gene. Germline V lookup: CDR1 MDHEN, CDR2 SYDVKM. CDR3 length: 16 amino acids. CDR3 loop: CASSLRGSGGRYEQYF. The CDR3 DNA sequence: TGTGCCAGCAGTCTCCGGGGGAGCGGGGGGCGATACGAGCAGTACTTC.

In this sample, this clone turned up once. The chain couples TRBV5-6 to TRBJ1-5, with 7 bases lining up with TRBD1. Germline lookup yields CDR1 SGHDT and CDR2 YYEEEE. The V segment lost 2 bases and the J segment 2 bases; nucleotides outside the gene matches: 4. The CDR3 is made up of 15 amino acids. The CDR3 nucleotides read TGTGCCAGCAGCTTAAGGGGGCGCGGCAATCAGCCCCAGCATTTT. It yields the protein CASSLRGRGNQPQHF.

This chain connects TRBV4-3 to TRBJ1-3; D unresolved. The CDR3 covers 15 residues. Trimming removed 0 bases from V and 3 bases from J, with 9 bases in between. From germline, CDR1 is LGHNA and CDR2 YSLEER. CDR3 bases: TGCGCCAGCAGCCAAGATGTAGGGAGTGGAAACACCATATATTTT. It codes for CASSQDVGSGNTIYF.

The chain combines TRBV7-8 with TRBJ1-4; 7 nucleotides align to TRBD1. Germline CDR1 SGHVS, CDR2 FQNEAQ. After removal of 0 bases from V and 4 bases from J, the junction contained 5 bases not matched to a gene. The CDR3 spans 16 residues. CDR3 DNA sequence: TGTGCCAGCAGCTTAGCGCAGGGACAGCTTAATGAAAAACTGTTTTTT. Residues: CASSLAQGQLNEKLFF.

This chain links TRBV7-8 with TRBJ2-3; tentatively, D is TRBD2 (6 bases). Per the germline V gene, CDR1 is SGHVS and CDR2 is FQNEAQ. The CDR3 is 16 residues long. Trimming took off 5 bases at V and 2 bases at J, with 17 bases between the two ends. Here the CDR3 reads CASSRLAVGDTDTQYF. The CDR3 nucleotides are TGTGCCAGCAGCAGATTAGCGGTGGGGGACACAGATACGCAGTATTTT.

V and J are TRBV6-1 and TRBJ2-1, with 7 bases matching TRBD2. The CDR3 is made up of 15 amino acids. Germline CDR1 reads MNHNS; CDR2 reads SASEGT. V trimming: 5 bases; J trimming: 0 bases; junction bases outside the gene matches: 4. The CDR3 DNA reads TGTGCCAGCAGTCTAGCGGTCTTCTCCTACAATGAGCAGTTCTTC. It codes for CASSLAVFSYNEQFF.

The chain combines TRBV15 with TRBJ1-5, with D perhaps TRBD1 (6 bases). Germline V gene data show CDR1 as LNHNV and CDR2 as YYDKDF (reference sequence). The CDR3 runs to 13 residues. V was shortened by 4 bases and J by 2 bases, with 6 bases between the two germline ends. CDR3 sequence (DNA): TGTGCCACCAGCAACAGGGGCAATCAGCCCCAGCATTTT. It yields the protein CATSNRGNQPQHF.

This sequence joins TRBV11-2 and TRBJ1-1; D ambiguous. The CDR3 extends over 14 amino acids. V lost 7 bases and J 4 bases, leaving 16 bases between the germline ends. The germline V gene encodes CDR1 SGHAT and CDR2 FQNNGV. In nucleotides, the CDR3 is TGTGCCAGCACCCGGGCTCTGAGGGCCACTGAAGCTTTCTTT. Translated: CASTRALRATEAFF.

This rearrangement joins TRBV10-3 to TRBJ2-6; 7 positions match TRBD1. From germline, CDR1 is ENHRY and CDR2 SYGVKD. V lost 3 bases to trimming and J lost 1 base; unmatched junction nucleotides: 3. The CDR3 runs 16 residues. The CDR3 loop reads CAISDDRESGANVLTF. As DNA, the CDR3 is TGTGCCATCAGTGACGACAGGGAGTCTGGGGCCAACGTCCTGACTTTC.

The CDR3 DNA follows: TGCGCCACCTCTGCGGGGGGAATCCAAGAGACCCAGTACTTC. Its translation: CATSAGGIQETQYF. The chain carries TRBV10-2 and TRBJ2-5, with 8 bases lining up with TRBD2. With V trimmed by 10 bases and J by 1 base, 8 bases remained unmatched. CDR1 and CDR2 from the germline V gene are WSHSY and SAAADI. The CDR3 totals 14 residues.

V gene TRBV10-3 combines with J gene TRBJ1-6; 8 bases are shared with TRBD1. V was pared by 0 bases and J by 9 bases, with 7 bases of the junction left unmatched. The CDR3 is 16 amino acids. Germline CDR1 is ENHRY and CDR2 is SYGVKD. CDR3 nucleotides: TGTGCCATCAGTGAGTCGAAGGGACAGGTCTTTTCACCCCTCCACTTT. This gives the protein CAISESKGQVFSPLHF.

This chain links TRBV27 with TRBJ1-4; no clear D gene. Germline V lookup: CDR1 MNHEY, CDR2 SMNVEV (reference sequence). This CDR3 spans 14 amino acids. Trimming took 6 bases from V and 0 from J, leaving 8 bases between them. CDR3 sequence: CASRGFATNEKLFF. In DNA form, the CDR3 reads TGTGCCAGCAGGGGCTTTGCAACTAATGAAAAACTGTTTTTT.

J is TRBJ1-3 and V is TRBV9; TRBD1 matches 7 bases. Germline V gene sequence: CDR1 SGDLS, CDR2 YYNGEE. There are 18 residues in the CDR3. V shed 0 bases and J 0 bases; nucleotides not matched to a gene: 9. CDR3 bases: TGTGCCAGCAGCGTAGGGGGACAGTCCTCGCGCTCTGGAAACACCATATATTTT. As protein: CASSVGGQSSRSGNTIYF.

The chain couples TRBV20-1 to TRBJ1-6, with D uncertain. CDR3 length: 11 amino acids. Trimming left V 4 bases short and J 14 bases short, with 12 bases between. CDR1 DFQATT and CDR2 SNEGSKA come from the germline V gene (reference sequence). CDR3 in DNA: TGCAGTGCTACGACAAGAAAGTCCCTCCACTTT. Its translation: CSATTRKSLHF.

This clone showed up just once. In DNA form, the CDR3 reads TGTGCCAGCAGTTCGCGGCCTAGTTCACCCCTCCACTTT. Its protein product is CASSSRPSSPLHF. This sequence joins TRBV6-5 and TRBJ1-6; D not resolved. Germline CDR1 reads MNHEY; CDR2 reads SVGAGI. The length of the CDR3 is 13 residues. The V end lost 4 bases, the J end lost 9 bases, and 10 bases lay between the germline ends.

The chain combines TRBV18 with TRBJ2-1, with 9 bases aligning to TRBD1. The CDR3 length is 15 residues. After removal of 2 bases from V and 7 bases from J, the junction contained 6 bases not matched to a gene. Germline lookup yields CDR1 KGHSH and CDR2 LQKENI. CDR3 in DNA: TGTGCCAGCTCACCAGCGGGACAGGGTGGGAATGAGCAGTTCTTC. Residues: CASSPAGQGGNEQFF. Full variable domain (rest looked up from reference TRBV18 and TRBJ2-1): NAGVMQNPRHLVRRRGQEARLRCSPMKGHSHVYWYRQLPEEGLKFMVYLQKENIIDESGMPKERFSAEFPKEGPSILRIQQVVRGDSAAYFCASSPAGQGGNEQFFGPGTRLTVL.

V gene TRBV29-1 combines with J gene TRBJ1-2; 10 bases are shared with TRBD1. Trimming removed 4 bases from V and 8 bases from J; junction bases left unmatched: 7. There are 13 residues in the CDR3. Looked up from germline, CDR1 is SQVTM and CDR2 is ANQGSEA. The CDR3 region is CSVGPDRGGGYTF. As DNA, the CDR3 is TGCAGCGTTGGCCCGGACAGGGGGGGCGGCTACACCTTC.

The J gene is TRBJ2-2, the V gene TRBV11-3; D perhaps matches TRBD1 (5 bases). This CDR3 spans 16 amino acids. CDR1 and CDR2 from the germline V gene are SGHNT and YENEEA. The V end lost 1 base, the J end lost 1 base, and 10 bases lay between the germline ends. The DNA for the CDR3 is TGTGCCAGCAGCTTAGTTATTACAGGGAACACCGGGGAGCTGTTTTTT. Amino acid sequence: CASSLVITGNTGELFF.

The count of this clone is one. CDR3 residues: CASSPPTGEIGYTF. CDR3 DNA sequence: TGTGCCAGCAGTCCTCCCACAGGGGAGATTGGCTACACCTTC. The chain carries TRBV25-1 and TRBJ1-2, with 7 bases identical to TRBD1. The germline V gene has CDR1 MGHDK and CDR2 SYGVNS. The CDR3 runs to 14 residues. Germline trimming cut 5 bases from V and 7 bases from J; bases unmatched to any gene: 10.

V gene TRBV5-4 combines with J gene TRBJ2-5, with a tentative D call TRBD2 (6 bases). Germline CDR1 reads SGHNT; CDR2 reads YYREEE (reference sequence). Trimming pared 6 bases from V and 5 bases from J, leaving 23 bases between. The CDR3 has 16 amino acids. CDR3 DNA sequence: TGTGCCAGCACCCTGGGGCTAGCGAGTTTTCGGGAGACCCAGTACTTC. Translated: CASTLGLASFRETQYF.

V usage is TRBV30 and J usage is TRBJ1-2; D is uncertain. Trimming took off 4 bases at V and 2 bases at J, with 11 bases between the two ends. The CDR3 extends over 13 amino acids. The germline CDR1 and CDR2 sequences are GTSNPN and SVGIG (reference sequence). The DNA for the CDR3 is TGTGCCTGGACCCCGACGGGGAACTATGGCTACACCTTC. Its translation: CAWTPTGNYGYTF.

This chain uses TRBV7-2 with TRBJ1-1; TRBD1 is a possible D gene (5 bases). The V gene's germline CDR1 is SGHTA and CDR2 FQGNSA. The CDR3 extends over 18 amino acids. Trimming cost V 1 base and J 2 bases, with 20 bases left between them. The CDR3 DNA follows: TGTGCCAGCAGCTTAGTCAAGGCAGGGCAAAGGGGAAACACTGAAGCTTTCTTT. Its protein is CASSLVKAGQRGNTEAFF.

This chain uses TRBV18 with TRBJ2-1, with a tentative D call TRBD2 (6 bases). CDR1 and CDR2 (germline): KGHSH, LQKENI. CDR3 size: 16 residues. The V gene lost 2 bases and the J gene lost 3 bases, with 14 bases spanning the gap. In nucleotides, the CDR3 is TGTGCCAGCTCACCATTGTCGGCTAGCGACTACAATGAGCAGTTCTTC. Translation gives CASSPLSASDYNEQFF.

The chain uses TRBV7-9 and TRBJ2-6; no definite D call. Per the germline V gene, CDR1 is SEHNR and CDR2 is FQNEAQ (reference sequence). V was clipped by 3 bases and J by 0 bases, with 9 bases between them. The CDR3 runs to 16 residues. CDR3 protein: CASSFLRSSGANVLTF. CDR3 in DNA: TGTGCCAGCAGCTTCCTCCGTAGCTCTGGGGCCAACGTCCTGACTTTC. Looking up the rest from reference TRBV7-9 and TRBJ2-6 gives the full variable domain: DTGVSQNPRHKITKRGQNVTFRCDPISEHNRLYWYRQTLGQGPEFLTYFQNEAQLEKSRLLSDRFSAERPKGSFSTLEIQRTEQGDSAMYLCASSFLRSSGANVLTFGAGSRLTVL.

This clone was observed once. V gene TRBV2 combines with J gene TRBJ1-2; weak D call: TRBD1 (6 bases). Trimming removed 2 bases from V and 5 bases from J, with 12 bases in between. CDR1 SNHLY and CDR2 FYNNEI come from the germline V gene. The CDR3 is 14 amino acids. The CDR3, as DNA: TGTGCCAGCAGTGAACTGGACAGCTCGTATGGCTACACCTTC. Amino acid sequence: CASSELDSSYGYTF.

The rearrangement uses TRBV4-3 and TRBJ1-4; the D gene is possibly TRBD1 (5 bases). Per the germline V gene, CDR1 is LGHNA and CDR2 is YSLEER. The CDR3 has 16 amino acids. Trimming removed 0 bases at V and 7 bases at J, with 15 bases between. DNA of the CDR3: TGCGCCAGCAGCCAAGAGTCCGGGGGTGAGGGTGAAAAACTGTTTTTT. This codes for CASSQESGGEGEKLFF.